The 4 T cell receptor beta chains below come from one sample, sequenced in a study of OX40 agonist ivuxolimab in advanced cancers. The assay was immunoSEQ multiplex PCR, and TCRdb's table has in-frame clones only and misses some. The sample lists some 34,000 clones, around 73% seen once, with roughly 13% in the top ten. The source material was CD4+ or CD8+ T cells sorted from blood, sampled in a trial of the OX40 agonist ivuxolimab. These TCRs come from an adult with an advanced solid tumor such as melanoma, head and neck, liver or kidney cancer.

The CDR3 DNA follows: TGTGCCAGCAGCTCCCAAGACCCTGGAAACACCATATATTTT. Encoded protein: CASSSQDPGNTIYF. The J gene is TRBJ1-3, the V gene TRBV7-9, with D unclear. Per the germline V gene, CDR1 is SEHNR and CDR2 is FQNEAQ (reference sequence). This CDR3 comprises 14 residues. The V end was cut by 4 bases, the J end by 2 bases, with 9 bases between.

The chain recombines TRBV25-1 with TRBJ1-1, with 9 bases aligning to TRBD1. CDR3 length: 13 residues. In germline, CDR1 is MGHDK, CDR2 SYGVNS. Losses at the gene ends were 7 bases for V and 4 bases for J; bases not matched to a gene: 4. This CDR3 reads CASTGTGFTEAFF. The CDR3 DNA sequence: TGTGCCAGCACCGGGACAGGGTTCACTGAAGCTTTCTTT.

The chain is built from TRBV15 and TRBJ1-5; D possibly corresponds to TRBD1 (5 bases). Germline V gene sequence: CDR1 LNHNV, CDR2 YYDKDF (reference sequence). This CDR3 has 14 amino acids. The V end lost 0 bases, the J end lost 4 bases, and 7 bases lay between the germline ends. CDR3 sequence: CATSRDGGNQPQHF. CDR3 coding DNA: TGTGCCACCAGCAGAGATGGGGGTAATCAGCCCCAGCATTTT.

This chain connects TRBV7-9 to TRBJ2-7; 11 nucleotides agree with TRBD1. The length of the CDR3 is 15 residues. Germline lookup yields CDR1 SEHNR and CDR2 FQNEAQ (reference sequence). Trimming removed 5 bases from V and 4 bases from J; junction bases left unmatched: 7. CDR3 region: CASSEPGTGGYEQYF. In nucleotides, the CDR3 is TGTGCCAGCAGCGAGCCCGGGACAGGGGGTTACGAGCAGTACTTC.